The clone carrying this T cell receptor (beta chain) was picked up a small number of times. Its target is unknown. In the library, individual cDNA molecules carried attached unique molecular identifiers. TCRdb itself ran the 5' RACE reads through MiXCR, one entry per CDR3 protein. This table has around 66,000 distinct CDR3 sequences, roughly 13% appearing once. Between the trimmed V and J ends, which lost 4 bases and 0 bases, there was a span of 10 bases. Looked up from germline, CDR1 is SGHTA and CDR2 is FQGTGA. The CDR3 sequence is 14 residues long. This sample was included in a study of early T cells in non-severe SARS-CoV-2 infection. Overall study context: The authors sequenced bulk RNA from unsorted whole blood, leaving chains unpaired. Regarding the study as a whole: Anti-spike CD8 specificities were favored by VDJdb matching, whose results missed private and CD4 specificities.

The sequence derives from an adult who was a healthcare worker with PCR-confirmed SARS-CoV-2 infection or an uninfected control (not recorded which). Sequencing was carried out using whole blood. J is TRBJ2-7 and V is TRBV7-3, with D tentatively TRBD1 (6 bases). CDR3 coding DNA: TGTGCCAGCAGCTCCCAGGGGAACTCCTACGAGCAGTACTTC. This encodes CASSSQGNSYEQYF.